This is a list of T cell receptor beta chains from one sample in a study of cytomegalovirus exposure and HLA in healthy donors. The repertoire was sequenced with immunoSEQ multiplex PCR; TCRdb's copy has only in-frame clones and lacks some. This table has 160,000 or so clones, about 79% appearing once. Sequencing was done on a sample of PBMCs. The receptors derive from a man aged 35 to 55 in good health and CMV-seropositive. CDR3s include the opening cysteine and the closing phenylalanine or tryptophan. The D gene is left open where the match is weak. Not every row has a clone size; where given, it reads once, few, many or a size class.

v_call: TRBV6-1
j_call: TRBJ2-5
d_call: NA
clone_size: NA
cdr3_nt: TGTGCCAGCAGTGCTGTGGAGACCCAGTACTTC
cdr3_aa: CASSAVETQYF

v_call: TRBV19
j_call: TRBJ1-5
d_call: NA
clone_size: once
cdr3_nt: TGTGCCAGTAGTAAGACAGGCAATCAGCCCCAGCATTTT
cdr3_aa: CASSKTGNQPQHF

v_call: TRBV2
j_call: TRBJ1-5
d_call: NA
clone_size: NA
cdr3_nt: TGTGCCAGCGGGGAGGGGCTTAGCAATCAGCCCCAGCATTTT
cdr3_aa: CASGEGLSNQPQHF

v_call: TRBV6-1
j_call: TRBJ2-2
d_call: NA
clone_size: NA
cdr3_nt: TGTGCCAGCAGTGAAAGGACTCCGGCGGAGTGGAACACCGGGGAGCTGTTTTTT
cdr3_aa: CASSERTPAEWNTGELFF

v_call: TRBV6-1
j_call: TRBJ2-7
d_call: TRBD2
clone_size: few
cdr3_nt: TGTGCCAGCAGGGACGGGGGGGGTAGAGTCGAGCAGTACTTC
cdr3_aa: CASRDGGGRVEQYF

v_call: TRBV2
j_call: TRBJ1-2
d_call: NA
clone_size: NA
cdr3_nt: TGTGCCAGCAGGGTCCGGAGAGATGGTGGCTACACCTTC
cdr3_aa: CASRVRRDGGYTF

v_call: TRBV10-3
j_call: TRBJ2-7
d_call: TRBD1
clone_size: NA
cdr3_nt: TGTGCCATCAGCGGGACAGATGCTTACGAGCAGTACTTC
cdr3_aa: CAISGTDAYEQYF

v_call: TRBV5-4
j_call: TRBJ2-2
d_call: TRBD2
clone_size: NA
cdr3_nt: TGTGCCGCCTCCAGTAGCGGGGTCGGGGAGCTGTTTTTT
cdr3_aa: CAASSSGVGELFF

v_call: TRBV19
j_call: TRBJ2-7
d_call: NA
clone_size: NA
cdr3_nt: TGTGCCAGTAGTGTACACGGGGAACACTACGAGCAGTACTTC
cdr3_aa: CASSVHGEHYEQYF

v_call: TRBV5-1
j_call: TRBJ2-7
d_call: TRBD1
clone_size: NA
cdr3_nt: TGCGCCAGCAGCGTCGCCGGGACAGGGTTTGGCGAGCAGTACTTC
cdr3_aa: CASSVAGTGFGEQYF

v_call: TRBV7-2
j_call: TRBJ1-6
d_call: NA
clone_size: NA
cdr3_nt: TGTGCCAGCAGCCTATCCGGGGATTCACCCCTCCACTTT
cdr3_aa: CASSLSGDSPLHF

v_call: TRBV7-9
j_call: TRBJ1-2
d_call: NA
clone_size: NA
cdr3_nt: TGTGCCAGCAGCCAGGACAGCCGTCTCGGCTACACCTTC
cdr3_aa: CASSQDSRLGYTF

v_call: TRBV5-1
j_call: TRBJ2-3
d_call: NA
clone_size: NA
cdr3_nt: TGCGCCAGCAGCCTAAGTTCCGGGACTTACGGGGGGTATTTT
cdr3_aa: CASSLSSGTYGGYF

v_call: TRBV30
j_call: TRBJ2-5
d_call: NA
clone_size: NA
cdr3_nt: TGTGCCTGGGGGGACTACCAAGAGACCCAGTACTTC
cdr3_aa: CAWGDYQETQYF

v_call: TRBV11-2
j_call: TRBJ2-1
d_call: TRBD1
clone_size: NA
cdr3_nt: TGTGCCAGCACCCTGGGGGGACAGGTTTACAATGAGCAGTTCTTC
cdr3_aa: CASTLGGQVYNEQFF

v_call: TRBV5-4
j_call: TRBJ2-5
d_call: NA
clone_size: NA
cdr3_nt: TGTGCCAGCAGCTTTAGGGGGCAAGAGACCCAGTACTTC
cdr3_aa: CASSFRGQETQYF

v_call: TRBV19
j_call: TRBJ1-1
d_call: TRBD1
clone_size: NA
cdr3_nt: TGTGCCAGTACCCCCCTTCAGGGGGCCCGGGACAGCCTCCGCAGGGCTGAAGCTTTCTTT
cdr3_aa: CASTPLQGARDSLRRAEAFF

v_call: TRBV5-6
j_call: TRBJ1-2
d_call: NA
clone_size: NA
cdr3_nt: TGTGCCAGCAGCTCGCCCACAGGGATCGAGGGCTACACCTTC
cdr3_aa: CASSSPTGIEGYTF

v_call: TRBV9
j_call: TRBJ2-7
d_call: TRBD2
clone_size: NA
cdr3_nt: TGTGCCAGCAGCGTCCTGACTAGCGGGATTCTCTACGAGCAGTACTTC
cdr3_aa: CASSVLTSGILYEQYF

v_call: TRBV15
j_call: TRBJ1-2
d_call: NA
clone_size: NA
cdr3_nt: TGTGCCACCAGCAGAGGTAGACAGACTAACTATGGCTACACCTTC
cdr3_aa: CATSRGRQTNYGYTF

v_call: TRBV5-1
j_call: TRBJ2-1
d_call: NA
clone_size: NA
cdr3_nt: TGCGCCAGCACTCTCCCCTCCAATGAGCAGTTCTTC
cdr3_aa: CASTLPSNEQFF

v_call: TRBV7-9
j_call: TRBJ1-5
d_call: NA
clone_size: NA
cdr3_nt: TGTGCCAGCAGCCCCACAGAGAATCAGCCCCAGCATTTT
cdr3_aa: CASSPTENQPQHF

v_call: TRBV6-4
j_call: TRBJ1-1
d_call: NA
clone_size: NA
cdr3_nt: TGTGCCAGCAGCTGGACTCCGAACACTGAAGCTTTCTTT
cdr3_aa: CASSWTPNTEAFF

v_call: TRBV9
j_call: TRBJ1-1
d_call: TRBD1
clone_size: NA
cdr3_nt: TGTGCCAGCAGCCCGAGGGGGCGCGTGAACACTGAAGCTTTCTTT
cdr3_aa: CASSPRGRVNTEAFF

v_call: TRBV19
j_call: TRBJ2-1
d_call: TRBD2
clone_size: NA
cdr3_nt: TGTGCCAGTAGGCCTAGCGGGAGGGGTGAAGATGAGCAGTTCTTC
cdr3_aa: CASRPSGRGEDEQFF

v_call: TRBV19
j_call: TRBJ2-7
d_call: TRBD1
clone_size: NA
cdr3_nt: TGTGCCAGTAGTATAGACTTCGGACAGGGGGTCGGGGAGCAGTACTTC
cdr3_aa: CASSIDFGQGVGEQYF